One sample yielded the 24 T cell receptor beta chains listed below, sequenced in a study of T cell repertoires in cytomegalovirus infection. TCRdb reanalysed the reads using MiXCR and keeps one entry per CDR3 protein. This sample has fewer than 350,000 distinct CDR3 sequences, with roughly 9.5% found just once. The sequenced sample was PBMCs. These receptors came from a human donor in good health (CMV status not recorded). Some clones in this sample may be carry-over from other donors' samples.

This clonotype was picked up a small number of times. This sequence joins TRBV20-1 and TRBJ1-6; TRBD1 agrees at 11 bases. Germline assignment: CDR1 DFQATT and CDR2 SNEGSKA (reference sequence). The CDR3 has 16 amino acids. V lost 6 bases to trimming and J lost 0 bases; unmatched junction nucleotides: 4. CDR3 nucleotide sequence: TGCAGTGCGGGGACAGGGGGGGGCTCCTATAATTCACCCCTCCACTTT. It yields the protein CSAGTGGGSYNSPLHF.

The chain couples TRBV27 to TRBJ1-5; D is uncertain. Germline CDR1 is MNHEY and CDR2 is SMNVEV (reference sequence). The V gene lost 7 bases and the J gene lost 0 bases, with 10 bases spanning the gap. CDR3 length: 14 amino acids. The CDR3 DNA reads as TGTGCCAGCAAGCGGGGAGGTAGCAATCAGCCCCAGCATTTT. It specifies CASKRGGSNQPQHF.

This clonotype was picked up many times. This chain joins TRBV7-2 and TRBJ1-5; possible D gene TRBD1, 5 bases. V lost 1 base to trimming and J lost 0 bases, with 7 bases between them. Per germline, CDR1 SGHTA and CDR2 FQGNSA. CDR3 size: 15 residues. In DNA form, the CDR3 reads TGTGCCAGCAGCTTAGAAGACAGTAGCAATCAGCCCCAGCATTTT. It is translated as CASSLEDSSNQPQHF.

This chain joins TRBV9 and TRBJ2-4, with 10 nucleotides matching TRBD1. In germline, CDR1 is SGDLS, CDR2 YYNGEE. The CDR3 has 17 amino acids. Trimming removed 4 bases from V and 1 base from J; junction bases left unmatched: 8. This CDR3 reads CASSKTGGEVAKNIQYF. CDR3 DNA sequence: TGTGCCAGCAGCAAGACAGGGGGCGAGGTGGCCAAAAACATTCAGTACTTC.

The CDR3 spells CASSLQGAPLTYEQYF. In DNA, the CDR3 is TGTGCCAGCAGTTTACAGGGCGCACCACTAACCTACGAGCAGTACTTC. This sequence joins TRBV27 and TRBJ2-7, with D perhaps matching TRBD1 (5 bases). CDR1 is MNHEY, CDR2 SMNVEV, per germline (reference sequence). V was shortened by 2 bases and J by 2 bases, with 16 bases between the two germline ends. There are 16 residues in the CDR3.

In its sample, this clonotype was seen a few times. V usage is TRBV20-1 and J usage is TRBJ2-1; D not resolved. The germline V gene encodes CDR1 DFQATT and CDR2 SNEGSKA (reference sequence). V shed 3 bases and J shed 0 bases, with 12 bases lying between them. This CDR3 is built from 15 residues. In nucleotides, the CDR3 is TGCAGTGCTAGGGGCGGCCCGAGCTCCTACAATGAGCAGTTCTTC. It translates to CSARGGPSSYNEQFF.

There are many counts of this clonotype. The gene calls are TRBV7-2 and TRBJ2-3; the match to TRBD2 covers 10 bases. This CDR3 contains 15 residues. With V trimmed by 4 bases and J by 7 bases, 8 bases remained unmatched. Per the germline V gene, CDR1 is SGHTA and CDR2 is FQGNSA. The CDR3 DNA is TGTGCCAGCAGCTCAGGCCTAGCGGGAGCGTATACGCAGTATTTT. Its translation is CASSSGLAGAYTQYF.

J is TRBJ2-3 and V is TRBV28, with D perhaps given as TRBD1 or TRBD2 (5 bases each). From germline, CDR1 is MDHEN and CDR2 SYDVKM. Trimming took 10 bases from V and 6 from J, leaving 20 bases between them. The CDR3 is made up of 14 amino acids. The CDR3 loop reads CAIPGTASIDTQYF. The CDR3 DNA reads TGTGCCATCCCCGGGACGGCTTCTATCGATACGCAGTATTTT. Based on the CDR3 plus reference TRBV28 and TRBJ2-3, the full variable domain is DVKVTQSSRYLVKRTGEKVFLECVQDMDHENMFWYRQDPGLGLRLIYFSYDVKMKEKGDIPEGYSVSREKKERFSLILESASTNQTSMYLCAIPGTASIDTQYFGPGTRLTVL.

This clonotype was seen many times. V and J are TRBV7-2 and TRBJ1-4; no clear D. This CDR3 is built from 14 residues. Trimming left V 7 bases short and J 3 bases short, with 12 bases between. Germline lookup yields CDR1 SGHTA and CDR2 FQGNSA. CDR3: CASTSRRANEKLFF. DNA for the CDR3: TGTGCCAGCACCTCCCGGCGAGCTAATGAAAAACTGTTTTTT.

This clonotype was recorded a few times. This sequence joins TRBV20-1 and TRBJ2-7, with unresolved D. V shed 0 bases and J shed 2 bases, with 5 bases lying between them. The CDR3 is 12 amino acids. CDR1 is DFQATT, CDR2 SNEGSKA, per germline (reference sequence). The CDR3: CSARDRPYEQYF. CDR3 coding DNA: TGCAGTGCTAGAGATCGACCCTACGAGCAGTACTTC.

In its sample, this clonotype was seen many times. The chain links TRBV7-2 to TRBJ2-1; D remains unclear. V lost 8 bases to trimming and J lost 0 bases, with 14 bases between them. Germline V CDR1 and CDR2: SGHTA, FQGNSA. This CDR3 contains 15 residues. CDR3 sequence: CASLRSPSSYNEQFF. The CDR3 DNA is TGTGCCAGCCTACGGAGCCCTAGCTCCTACAATGAGCAGTTCTTC.

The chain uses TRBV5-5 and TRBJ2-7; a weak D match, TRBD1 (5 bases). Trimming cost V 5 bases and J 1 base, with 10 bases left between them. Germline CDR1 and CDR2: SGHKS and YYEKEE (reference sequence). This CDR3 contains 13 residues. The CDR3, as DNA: TGTGCCAGCAGGTCCACAGGATCCTACGAGCAGTACTTC. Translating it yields CASRSTGSYEQYF.

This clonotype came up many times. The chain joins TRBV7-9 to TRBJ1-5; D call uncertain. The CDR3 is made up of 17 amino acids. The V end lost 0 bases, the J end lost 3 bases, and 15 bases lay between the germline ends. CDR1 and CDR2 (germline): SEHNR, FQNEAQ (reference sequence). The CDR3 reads CASSLAGSRAINQPQHF. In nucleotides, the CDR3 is TGTGCCAGCAGCTTAGCTGGCAGCCGTGCGATCAATCAGCCCCAGCATTTT. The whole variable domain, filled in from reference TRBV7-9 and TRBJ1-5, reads DTGVSQNPRHKITKRGQNVTFRCDPISEHNRLYWYRQTLGQGPEFLTYFQNEAQLEKSRLLSDRFSAERPKGSFSTLEIQRTEQGDSAMYLCASSLAGSRAINQPQHFGDGTRLSIL.

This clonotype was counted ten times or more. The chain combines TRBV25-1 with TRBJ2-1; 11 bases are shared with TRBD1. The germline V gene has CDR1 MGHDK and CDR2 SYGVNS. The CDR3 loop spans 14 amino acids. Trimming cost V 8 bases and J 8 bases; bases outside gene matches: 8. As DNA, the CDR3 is TGTGCCAGCTCCGGGACAGGGGGTGGCCATGAGCAGTTCTTC. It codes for CASSGTGGGHEQFF.

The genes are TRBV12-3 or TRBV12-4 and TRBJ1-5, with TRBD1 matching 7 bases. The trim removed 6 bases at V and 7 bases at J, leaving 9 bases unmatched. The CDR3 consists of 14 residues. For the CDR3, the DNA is TGTGCCAGCAGCCATAGGGACAGACTACAGCCCCAGCATTTT. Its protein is CASSHRDRLQPQHF.

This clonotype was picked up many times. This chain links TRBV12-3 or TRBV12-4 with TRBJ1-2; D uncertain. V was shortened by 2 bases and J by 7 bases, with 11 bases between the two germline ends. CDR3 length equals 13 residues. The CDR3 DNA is TGTGCCAGCAGTTTAAAGGTAGAAGCTGGCTACACCTTC. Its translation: CASSLKVEAGYTF.

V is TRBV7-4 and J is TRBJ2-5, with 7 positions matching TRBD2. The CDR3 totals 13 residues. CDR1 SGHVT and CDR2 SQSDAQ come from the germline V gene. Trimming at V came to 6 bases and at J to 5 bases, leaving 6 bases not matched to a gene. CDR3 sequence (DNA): TGTGCCAGCAGACGCGGGGAGGGCGAGACCCAGTACTTC. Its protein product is CASRRGEGETQYF. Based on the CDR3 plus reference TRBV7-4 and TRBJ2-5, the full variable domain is GAGVSQSPRYKVAKRGRDVALRCDSISGHVTLYWYRQTLGQGSEVLTYSQSDAQRDKSGRPSGRFSAERPERSVSTLKIQRTEQGDSAVYLCASRRGEGETQYFGPGTRLLVL.

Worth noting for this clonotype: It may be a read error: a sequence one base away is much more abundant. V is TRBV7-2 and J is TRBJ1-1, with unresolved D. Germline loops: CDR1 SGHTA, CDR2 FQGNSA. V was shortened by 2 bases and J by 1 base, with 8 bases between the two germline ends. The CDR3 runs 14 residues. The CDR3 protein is CASSLLPGNTEAFF. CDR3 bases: TGTGCCAGCAGCTTACTCCCGGGGAACACTGAAGCTTTCTTT. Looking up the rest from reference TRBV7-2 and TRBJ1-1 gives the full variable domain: GAGVSQSPSNKVTEKGKDVELRCDPISGHTALYWYRQSLGQGLEFLIYFQGNSAPDKSGLPSDRFSAERTGGSVSTLTIQRTQQEDSAVYLCASSLLPGNTEAFFGQGTRLTVV.

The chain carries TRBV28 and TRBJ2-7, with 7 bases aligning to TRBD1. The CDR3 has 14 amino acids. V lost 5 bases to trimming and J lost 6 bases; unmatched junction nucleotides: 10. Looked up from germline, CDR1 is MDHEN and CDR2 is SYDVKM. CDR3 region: CASSTPQQGFEQYF. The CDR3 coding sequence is TGTGCCAGCAGTACGCCTCAACAGGGGTTCGAGCAGTACTTC.

The CDR3 is CASIQGTAKYEQYF. In DNA form, the CDR3 reads TGTGCCAGCATTCAGGGGACCGCTAAGTACGAGCAGTACTTC. The rearrangement links TRBV28 to TRBJ2-7; D might be TRBD1 (6 bases). Germline values: CDR1 MDHEN, CDR2 SYDVKM. The CDR3 length is 14 residues. V lost 7 bases, J lost 4 bases, and 17 bases lay in between. The full variable domain, in which reference TRBV28 and TRBJ2-7 provide the parts outside the CDR3, is DVKVTQSSRYLVKRTGEKVFLECVQDMDHENMFWYRQDPGLGLRLIYFSYDVKMKEKGDIPEGYSVSREKKERFSLILESASTNQTSMYLCASIQGTAKYEQYFGPGTRLTVT.

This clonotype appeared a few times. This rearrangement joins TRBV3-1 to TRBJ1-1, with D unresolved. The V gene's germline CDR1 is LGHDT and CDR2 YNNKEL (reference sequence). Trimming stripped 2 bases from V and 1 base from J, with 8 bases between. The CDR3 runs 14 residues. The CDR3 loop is CASSQLPRNTEAFF. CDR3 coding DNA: TGTGCCAGCAGCCAATTGCCCCGGAACACTGAAGCTTTCTTT.

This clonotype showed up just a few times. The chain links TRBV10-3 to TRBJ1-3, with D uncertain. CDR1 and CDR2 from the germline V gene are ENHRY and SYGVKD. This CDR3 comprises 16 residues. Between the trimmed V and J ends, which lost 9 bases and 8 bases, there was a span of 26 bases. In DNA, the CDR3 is TGTGCCATGGGTGCTGCGCCTTCATCCGAGTATGACACCATATATTTT. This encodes CAMGAAPSSEYDTIYF.

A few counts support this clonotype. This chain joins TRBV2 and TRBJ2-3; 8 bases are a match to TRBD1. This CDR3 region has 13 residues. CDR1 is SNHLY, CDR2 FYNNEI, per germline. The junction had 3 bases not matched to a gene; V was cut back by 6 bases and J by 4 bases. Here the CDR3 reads CASRTGVADTQYF. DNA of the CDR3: TGTGCCAGCAGGACAGGGGTAGCAGATACGCAGTATTTT.

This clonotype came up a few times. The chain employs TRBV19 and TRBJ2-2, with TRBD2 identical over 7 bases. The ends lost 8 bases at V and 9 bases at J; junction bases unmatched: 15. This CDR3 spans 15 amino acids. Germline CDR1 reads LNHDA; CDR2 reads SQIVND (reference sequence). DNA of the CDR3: TGTGCCAGTGCCGGGGGGTGGCAAGGAACTAGGGAGCTGTTTTTT. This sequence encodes CASAGGWQGTRELFF.